The subject of this entry is one T cell receptor (beta chain). No antigen is known for it. 60 Vbeta and 13 Jbeta primers were used in PCR. The protocol was immunoSEQ multiplex PCR, while the TCRdb copy is restricted to in-frame clones and leaves out a portion. The data hold 150,000 to 200,000 clones, with roughly 81% observed a single time. These data are taken from a study of cytomegalovirus exposure and HLA in healthy donors. Findings and limits, study-wide: Follow-up analysis seemed to connect common viral pathogens with several of the most significant clusters identified. Most of the TCR beta V segments (in an earlier analysis) were productive either about 87% or about 30% of the time.

The CDR3 contains 15 residues. Germline V gene sequence: CDR1 GTSNPN, CDR2 SVGIG (reference sequence). The V gene lost 3 bases and the J gene lost 8 bases, with 19 bases spanning the gap. Input material: PBMCs. The gene calls are TRBV30 and TRBJ1-4, with unresolved D. The source of this sequence is a girl aged 10 to 17 in good health and CMV-seropositive. The CDR3 bases are TGTGCCTGGAGCAAACCGGGATTCGGAGGCGAAAAACTGTTTTTT. Amino acid sequence: CAWSKPGFGGEKLFF. Full variable domain (rest looked up from reference TRBV30 and TRBJ1-4): SQTIHQWPATLVQPVGSPLSLECTVEGTSNPNLYWYRQAAGRGLQLLFYSVGIGQISSEVPQNLSASRPQDRQFILSSKKLLLSDSGFYLCAWSKPGFGGEKLFFGSGTQLSVL.